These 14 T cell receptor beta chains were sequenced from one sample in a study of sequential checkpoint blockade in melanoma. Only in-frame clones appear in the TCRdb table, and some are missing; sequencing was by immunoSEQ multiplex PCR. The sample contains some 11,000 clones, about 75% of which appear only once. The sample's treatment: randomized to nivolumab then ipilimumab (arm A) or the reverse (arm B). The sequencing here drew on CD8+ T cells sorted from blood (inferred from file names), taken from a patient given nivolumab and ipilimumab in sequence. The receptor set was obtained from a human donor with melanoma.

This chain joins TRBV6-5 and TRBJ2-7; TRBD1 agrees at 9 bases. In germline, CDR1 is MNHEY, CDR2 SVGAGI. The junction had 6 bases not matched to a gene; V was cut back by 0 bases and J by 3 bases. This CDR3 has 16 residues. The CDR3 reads CASSYSRTGEDYEQYF. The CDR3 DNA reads TGTGCCAGCAGTTACTCGAGGACAGGGGAAGACTACGAGCAGTACTTC.

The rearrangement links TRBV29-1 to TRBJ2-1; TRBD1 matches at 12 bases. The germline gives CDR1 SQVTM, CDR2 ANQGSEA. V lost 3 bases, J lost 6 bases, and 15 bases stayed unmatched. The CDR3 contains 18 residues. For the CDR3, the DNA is TGCAGCGTTGAGGCCCAGGCATCGGGACAGGGGGCCTTCAATGAGCAGTTCTTC. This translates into CSVEAQASGQGAFNEQFF.

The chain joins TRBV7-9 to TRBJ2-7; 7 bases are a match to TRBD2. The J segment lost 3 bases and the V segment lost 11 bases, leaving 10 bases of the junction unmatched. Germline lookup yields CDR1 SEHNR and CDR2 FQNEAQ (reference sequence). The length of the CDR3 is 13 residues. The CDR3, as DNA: TGTGCCTCCCGCCCGGGACTAAGCTACGAGCAGTACTTC. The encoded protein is CASRPGLSYEQYF.

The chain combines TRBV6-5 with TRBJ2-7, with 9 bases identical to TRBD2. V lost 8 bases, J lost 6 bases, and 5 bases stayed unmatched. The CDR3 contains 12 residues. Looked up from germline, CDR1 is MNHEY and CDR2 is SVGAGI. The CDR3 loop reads CASSLAGLEQYF. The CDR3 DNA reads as TGTGCCAGCTCTCTAGCGGGGCTCGAGCAGTACTTC.

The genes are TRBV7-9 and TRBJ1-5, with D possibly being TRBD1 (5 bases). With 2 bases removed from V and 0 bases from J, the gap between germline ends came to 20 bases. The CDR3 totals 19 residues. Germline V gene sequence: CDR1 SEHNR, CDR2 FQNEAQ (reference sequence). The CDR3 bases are TGTGCCAGCAGCTTAACCAACAGACCGGGACTGTATAGCAATCAGCCCCAGCATTTT. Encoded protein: CASSLTNRPGLYSNQPQHF.

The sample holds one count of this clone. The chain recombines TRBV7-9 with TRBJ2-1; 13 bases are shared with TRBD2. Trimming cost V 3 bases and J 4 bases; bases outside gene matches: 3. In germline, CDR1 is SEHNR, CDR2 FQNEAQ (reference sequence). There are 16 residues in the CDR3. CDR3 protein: CASSLGLAGRYNEQFF. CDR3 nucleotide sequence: TGTGCCAGCAGCTTGGGACTAGCGGGGCGGTACAATGAGCAGTTCTTC. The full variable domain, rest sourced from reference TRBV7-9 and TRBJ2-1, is DTGVSQNPRHKITKRGQNVTFRCDPISEHNRLYWYRQTLGQGPEFLTYFQNEAQLEKSRLLSDRFSAERPKGSFSTLEIQRTEQGDSAMYLCASSLGLAGRYNEQFFGPGTRLTVL.

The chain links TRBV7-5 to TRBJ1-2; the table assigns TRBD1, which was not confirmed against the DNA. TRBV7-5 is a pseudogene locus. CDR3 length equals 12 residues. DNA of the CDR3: TGTGTCAGAAGCTTACAGAACTATGGCTACACCTTC. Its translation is CVRSLQNYGYTF.

CDR3 sequence (DNA): TGTGCCAGCAGCGTAGGCGGGAACACCTACGAGCAGTACTTC. It codes for CASSVGGNTYEQYF. The J gene is TRBJ2-7, the V gene TRBV9; tentative D call: TRBD2 (6 bases). CDR3 length: 14 amino acids. Between the trimmed V and J ends, which lost 0 bases and 2 bases, there was a span of 9 bases. CDR1 is SGDLS and CDR2 is YYNGEE in the germline V gene.

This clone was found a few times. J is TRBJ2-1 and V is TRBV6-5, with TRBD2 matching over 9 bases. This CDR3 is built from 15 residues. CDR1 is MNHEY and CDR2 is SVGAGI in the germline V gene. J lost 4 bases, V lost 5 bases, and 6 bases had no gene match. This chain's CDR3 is CASSKTSGPYNEQFF. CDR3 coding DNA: TGTGCCAGCAGTAAAACTAGCGGGCCTTACAATGAGCAGTTCTTC.

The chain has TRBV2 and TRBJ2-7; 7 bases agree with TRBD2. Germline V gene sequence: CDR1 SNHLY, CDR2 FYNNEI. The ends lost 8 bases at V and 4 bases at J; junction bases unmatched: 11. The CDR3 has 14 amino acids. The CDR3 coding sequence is TGTGCCAGCCGATGGAGCGGGGTAGTGTACGAGCAGTACTTC. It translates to CASRWSGVVYEQYF.

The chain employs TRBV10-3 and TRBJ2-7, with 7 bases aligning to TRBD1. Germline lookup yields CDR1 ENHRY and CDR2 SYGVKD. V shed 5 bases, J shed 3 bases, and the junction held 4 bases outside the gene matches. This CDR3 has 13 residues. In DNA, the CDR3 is TGTGCCATCAGTTCTGGACAGGACTACGAGCAGTACTTC. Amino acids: CAISSGQDYEQYF.

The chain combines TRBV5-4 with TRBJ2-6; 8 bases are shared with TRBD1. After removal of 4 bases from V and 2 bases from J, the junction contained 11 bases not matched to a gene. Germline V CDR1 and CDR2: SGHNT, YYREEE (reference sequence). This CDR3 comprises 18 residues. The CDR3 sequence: CASSPDAGGFPGANVLTF. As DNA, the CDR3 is TGTGCCAGCAGCCCCGACGCAGGGGGCTTTCCTGGGGCCAACGTCCTGACTTTC.

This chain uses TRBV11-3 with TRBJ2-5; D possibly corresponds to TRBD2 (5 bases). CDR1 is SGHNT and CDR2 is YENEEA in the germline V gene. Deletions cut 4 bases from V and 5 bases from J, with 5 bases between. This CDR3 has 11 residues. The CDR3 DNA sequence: TGTGCCAGCAGCTCGGGGGAGACCCAGTACTTC. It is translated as CASSSGETQYF.

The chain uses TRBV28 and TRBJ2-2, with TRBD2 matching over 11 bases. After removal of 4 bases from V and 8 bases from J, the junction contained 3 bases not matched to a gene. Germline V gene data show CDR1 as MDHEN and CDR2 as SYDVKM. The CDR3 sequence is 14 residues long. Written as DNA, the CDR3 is TGTGCCAGCAGTTCACGACTAGCGGGAGGGGAGCTGTTTTTT. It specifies CASSSRLAGGELFF.